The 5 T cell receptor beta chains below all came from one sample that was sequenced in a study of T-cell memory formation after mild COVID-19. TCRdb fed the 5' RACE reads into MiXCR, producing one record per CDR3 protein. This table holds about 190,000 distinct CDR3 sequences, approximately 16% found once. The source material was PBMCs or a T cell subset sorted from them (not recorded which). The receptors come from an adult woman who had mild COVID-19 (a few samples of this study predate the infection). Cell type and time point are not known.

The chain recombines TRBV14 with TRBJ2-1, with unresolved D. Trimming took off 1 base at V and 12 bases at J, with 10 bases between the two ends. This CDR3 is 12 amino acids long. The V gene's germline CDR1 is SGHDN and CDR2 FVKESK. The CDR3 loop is CASSQAIRMQFF. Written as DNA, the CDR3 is TGTGCCAGCAGCCAAGCCATACGAATGCAGTTCTTC.

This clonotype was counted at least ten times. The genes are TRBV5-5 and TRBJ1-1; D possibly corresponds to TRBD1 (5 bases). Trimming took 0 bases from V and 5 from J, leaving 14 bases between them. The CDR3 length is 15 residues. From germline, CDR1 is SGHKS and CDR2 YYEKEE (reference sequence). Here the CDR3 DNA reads TGTGCCAGCAGCTTGGCCGAGGGGCTCGTGACTGAAGCTTTCTTT. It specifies CASSLAEGLVTEAFF.

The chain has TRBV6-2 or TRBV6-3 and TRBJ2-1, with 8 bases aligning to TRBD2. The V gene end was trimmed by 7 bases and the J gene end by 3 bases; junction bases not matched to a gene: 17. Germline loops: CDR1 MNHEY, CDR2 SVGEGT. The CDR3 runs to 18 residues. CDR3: CASTRASGGRGGYNEQFF. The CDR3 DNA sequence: TGTGCCAGCACTCGGGCGAGCGGGGGCCGTGGGGGCTACAATGAGCAGTTCTTC.

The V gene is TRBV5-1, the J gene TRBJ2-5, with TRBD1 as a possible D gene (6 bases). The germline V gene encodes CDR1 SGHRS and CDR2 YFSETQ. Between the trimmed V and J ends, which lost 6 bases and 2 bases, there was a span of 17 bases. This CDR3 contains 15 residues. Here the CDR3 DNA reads TGCGCCAGCACCATCGTCGGGACAACACAAGAGACCCAGTACTTC. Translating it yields CASTIVGTTQETQYF.

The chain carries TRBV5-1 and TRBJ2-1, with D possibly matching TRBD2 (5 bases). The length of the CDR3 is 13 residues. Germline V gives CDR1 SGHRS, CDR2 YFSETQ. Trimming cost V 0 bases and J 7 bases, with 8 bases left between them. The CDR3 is CASSLGTRNEQFF. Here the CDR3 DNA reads TGCGCCAGCAGCTTGGGTACTAGAAATGAGCAGTTCTTC.